At least ten counts were recorded for the clone carrying this TCR beta chain. Antigen specificity is unknown. A read error may produce the germline difference seen at one junction end. A second PCR of about 7 to 12 cycles used a sample-barcoded 5' primer and a J-beta primer mix. TCRdb recomputed calls from the 5' RACE reads with MiXCR, one row per CDR3 protein. The repertoire holds more than 1,400,000 distinct CDR3 sequences, with roughly 45% as singletons. Germline CDR1 is MGHRA and CDR2 is YSYEKL. The CDR3 is 11 residues long. This entry comes from a study of blood T cells in healthy people across ages. Background on the study: Capture via template switching afforded approximately one barcoded beta molecule per two T cells.

Whole-study results and caveats: In the absence of known donor CMV status, changes in expanded clonotypes were possibly confounded.

This TCR was recovered from a woman between 18 and 29 years old in good health. The sample taken for sequencing was blood. The V call is TRBV4-1, the J call TRBJ2-1, with TRBD1 as a possible D gene (6 bases). CDR3 nucleotide sequence: TGTGCCAGCAGCCAGGGGAATGAGCAGTTCTTC. Residues: CASSQGNEQFF.